Below, one T cell receptor (beta chain) is given with its context. The data originate from a study of T cell changes during pregnancy in multiple sclerosis. Generated by immunoSEQ multiplex PCR, the TCRdb table keeps only in-frame clones and is missing some. The sample contains roughly 49,000 clones, about 93% of which appear only once. Per the germline V gene, CDR1 is MGHRA and CDR2 is YSYEKL. Trimming at V came to 6 bases and at J to 9 bases, leaving 15 bases not matched to a gene. The CDR3 is made up of 16 amino acids. The source of this sequence is a female donor with multiple sclerosis, enrolled in a pregnancy study. The sequencing here drew on CD8+ T cells from peripheral blood mononuclear cells, taken after pregnancy. The chain uses TRBV4-1 and TRBJ2-1; 9 nucleotides align to TRBD1. In nucleotides, the CDR3 is TGCGCCAGCAGTCCCACACGGGACAGGGAAAAAGGTGAGCAGTTCTTC. Its protein is CASSPTRDREKGEQFF.